This TCR beta chain was profiled in a study of spatial heterogeneity in lung cancer. This clonotype came up a few times. Time point noted: sample taken at primary tumor resection. Tumor, nontumor lung or frozen PBMC supplied whole RNA that was sequenced unsorted. Each molecule of TCR cDNA was tagged with one unique molecular identifier. TCRdb re-called the 5' RACE reads with MiXCR, one entry per CDR3 protein. Of roughly 39,000 distinct CDR3 sequences listed, approximately 7% are singletons. V shed 5 bases and J shed 1 base, with 14 bases lying between them. Germline CDR1 SGHNT, CDR2 YYREEE (reference sequence). The CDR3 loop spans 15 amino acids.

The clonotype was recovered from a female donor with early-stage non-small cell lung cancer. This rearrangement joins TRBV5-4 to TRBJ2-3; D may be TRBD2 (7 bases). Source: PBMCs, taken at surgery. The CDR3 coding sequence is TGTGCCAGCAGTCCTGGGGGGGCTGGCACAGATACGCAGTATTTT. Translation: CASSPGGAGTDTQYF.